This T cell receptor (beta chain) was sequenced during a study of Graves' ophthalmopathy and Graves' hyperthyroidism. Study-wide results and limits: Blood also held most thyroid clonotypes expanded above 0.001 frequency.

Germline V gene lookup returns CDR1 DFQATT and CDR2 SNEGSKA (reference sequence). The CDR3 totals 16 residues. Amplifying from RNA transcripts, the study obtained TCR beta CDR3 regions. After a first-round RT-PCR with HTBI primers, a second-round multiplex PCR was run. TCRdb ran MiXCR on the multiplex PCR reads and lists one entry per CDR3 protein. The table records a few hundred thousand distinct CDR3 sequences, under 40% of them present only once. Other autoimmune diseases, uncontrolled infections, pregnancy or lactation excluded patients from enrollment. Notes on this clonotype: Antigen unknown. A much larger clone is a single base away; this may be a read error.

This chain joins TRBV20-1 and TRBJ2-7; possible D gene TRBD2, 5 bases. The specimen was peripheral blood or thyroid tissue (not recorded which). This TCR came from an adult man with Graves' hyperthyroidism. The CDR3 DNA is TGCAGTGCTACTCCTCTTTATGGGAGCGGCTCCTACGAGCATTACTTC. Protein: CSATPLYGSGSYEHYF.